This TCR beta chain originates from a study of technical replicates of blood from several donors. Germline CDR1 is SGHRS and CDR2 is YFSETQ. CDR3 length equals 17 residues. V was pared by 2 bases and J by 1 base, with 8 bases of the junction left unmatched. The table came from immunoSEQ multiplex PCR; TCRdb's copy has only in-frame clones and leaves some out. Altogether about 17,000 clones are present, roughly 84% being singletons, with the ten largest covering roughly 13%. This TCR derives from a human donor in good health. The chain uses TRBV5-1 and TRBJ2-1; 8 positions agree with TRBD1. Sequenced input: PBMCs. In nucleotides, the CDR3 is TGCGCCAGCAGCTTCCCAGACAGGGGAGGATCCTACAATGAGCAGTTCTTC. As protein: CASSFPDRGGSYNEQFF.